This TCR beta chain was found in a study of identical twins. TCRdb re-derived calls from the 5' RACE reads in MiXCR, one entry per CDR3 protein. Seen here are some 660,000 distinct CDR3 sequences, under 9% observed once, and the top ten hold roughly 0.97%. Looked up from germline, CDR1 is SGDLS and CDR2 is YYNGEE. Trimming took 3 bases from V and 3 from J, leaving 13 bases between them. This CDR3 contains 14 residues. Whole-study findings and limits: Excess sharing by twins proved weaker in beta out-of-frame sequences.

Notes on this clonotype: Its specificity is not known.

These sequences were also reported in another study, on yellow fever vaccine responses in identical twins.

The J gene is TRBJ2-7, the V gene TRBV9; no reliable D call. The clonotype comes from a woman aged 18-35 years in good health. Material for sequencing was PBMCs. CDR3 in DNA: TGTGCCAGCAGCGCCCAGAACTGGGGCTACGAGCAGTACTTC. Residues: CASSAQNWGYEQYF.